This T cell receptor (beta chain) was obtained from a study of T cell responses to AZD1222 COVID-19 vaccine. General study results and limits: Spike-wide coverage was observed for vaccine-associated CD4 TCRs, with dominant responses at 160-218 and 743-854.

This table comes from immunoSEQ multiplex PCR, and its TCRdb copy is limited to in-frame clones, with some not included. The sample contains fewer than 150,000 clones, around 87% of which appear only once. V dropped 4 bases and J dropped 1 base, with 7 bases sitting between them. CDR3 size: 14 residues. Germline CDR1 reads MRHNA; CDR2 reads SNTAGT. Note on this clone: Antigen unknown.

Sequencing used peripheral blood, obtained on day 0 of AZD1222 vaccination. The chain joins TRBV6-4 to TRBJ2-2, with D possibly matching TRBD2 (5 bases). This sequence was found in an adult in good health. CDR3 DNA sequence: TGTGCCAGCAGTGTGGCGGGGAACACCGGGGAGCTGTTTTTT. This gives the protein CASSVAGNTGELFF.